The following is a TCR beta chain sequence with its context. Antigen unknown. This sample is drawn from a study of Graves' ophthalmopathy and Graves' hyperthyroidism. Germline assignment: CDR1 KGHDR and CDR2 SFDVKD. Trimming took off 2 bases at V and 8 bases at J, with 14 bases between the two ends. This CDR3 has 14 residues. RNA transcripts yielded amplified TCR beta CDR3 regions. HTBI-primed RT-PCR formed the first round, and a multiplex PCR formed the second. TCRdb re-called the multiplex PCR reads through MiXCR, storing one row per CDR3 protein. The sample holds tens of thousands of distinct CDR3 sequences, around 50% seen once. Study-wide findings and caveats: Ophthalmopathy progression predictions by the model showed nearly 75% specificity and over 60% sensitivity.

The V and J genes are TRBV24-1 and TRBJ1-2; possible D gene TRBD1, 5 bases. Source material: peripheral blood. This sequence originates from an adult woman with Graves' ophthalmopathy. CDR3 coding DNA: TGTGCCACCAGTGATTCTGGGGGGATTTCAGGCTACACCTTC. Its translation: CATSDSGGISGYTF.